The rows below give T cell receptor beta chains drawn from one sample of a study of T cells in narcolepsy. Some clones are missing from TCRdb's copy, which holds only in-frame ones; the method was immunoSEQ multiplex PCR. The table has tens of thousands of clones, approximately 83% seen once. The sequenced sample consisted of CD45RA- memory CD4+ T cells from PBMCs. Source of these receptors: a human donor with narcolepsy. CDR3s include the opening cysteine and the closing phenylalanine or tryptophan. D genes are given only for firm matches. Size is stated for part of the rows, as once, few or many counts, or as a class when the clone is expanded.

v_call: TRBV7-2; clone_size: -; d_call: TRBD2; j_call: TRBJ2-5; cdr3_aa: CASSLGISGGAEETQYF; cdr3_nt: TGTGCCAGCAGCTTAGGTATCAGCGGGGGGGCAGAAGAGACCCAGTACTTC
v_call: TRBV19; clone_size: -; d_call: TRBD1; j_call: TRBJ1-1; cdr3_aa: CASSGQGYDGTEAFF; cdr3_nt: TGTGCCAGTAGTGGACAGGGGTACGACGGCACTGAAGCTTTCTTT
v_call: TRBV11-2; clone_size: -; d_call: TRBD2; j_call: TRBJ2-1; cdr3_aa: CASSLVGRDEQFF; cdr3_nt: TGTGCCAGCAGCTTAGTGGGGAGGGATGAGCAGTTCTTC
v_call: TRBV12-5; clone_size: -; d_call: -; j_call: TRBJ1-1; cdr3_aa: CASGLVRSPSVAEAFF; cdr3_nt: TGTGCTAGTGGTTTGGTACGTAGCCCCTCAGTCGCTGAAGCTTTCTTT
v_call: TRBV12-5; clone_size: -; d_call: -; j_call: TRBJ2-2; cdr3_aa: CASGLVQGKESKGDTGELFF; cdr3_nt: TGTGCTAGTGGTTTGGTGCAGGGCAAAGAATCGAAGGGGGACACCGGGGAGCTGTTTTTT
v_call: TRBV29-1; clone_size: -; d_call: -; j_call: TRBJ1-1; cdr3_aa: CSGMTTVNTEAFF; cdr3_nt: TGCAGCGGGATGACAACAGTGAACACTGAAGCTTTCTTT
v_call: TRBV14; clone_size: few; d_call: TRBD1; j_call: TRBJ2-1; cdr3_aa: CASSLGQGRNNEQFF; cdr3_nt: TGTGCCAGCAGTCTCGGACAGGGAAGAAACAATGAGCAGTTCTTC
v_call: TRBV7-9; clone_size: once; d_call: -; j_call: TRBJ2-1; cdr3_aa: CAGTFGGGHNEQFF; cdr3_nt: TGTGCCGGCACCTTCGGGGGCGGGCACAATGAGCAGTTCTTC
v_call: TRBV28; clone_size: -; d_call: TRBD1; j_call: TRBJ1-2; cdr3_aa: CASWDSSNYGYTF; cdr3_nt: TGTGCCAGTTGGGACAGCTCAAACTATGGCTACACCTTC
v_call: TRBV7-9; clone_size: -; d_call: TRBD1; j_call: TRBJ1-5; cdr3_aa: CASSTGTGSGGNQPQHF; cdr3_nt: TGTGCCAGCAGCACCGGGACAGGGAGCGGGGGGAATCAGCCCCAGCATTTT
v_call: TRBV5-1; clone_size: -; d_call: -; j_call: TRBJ1-6; cdr3_aa: CASKRPETNSPLHF; cdr3_nt: TGCGCCAGCAAGAGGCCGGAGACAAATTCACCCCTCCACTTT
v_call: TRBV7-3; clone_size: -; d_call: -; j_call: TRBJ2-3; cdr3_aa: CASSLSLGSTDTQYF; cdr3_nt: TGTGCCAGCAGCTTAAGTCTGGGATCTACAGATACGCAGTATTTT